The 24 T cell receptor beta chains reported below all come from one sample, sequenced in a study of cytomegalovirus exposure and HLA in healthy donors. 13 Jbeta primers and 60 Vbeta primers were used for the PCR. TCRdb's table, derived via immunoSEQ multiplex PCR, lists solely in-frame clones and lacks some. The data contain 99,000 or so clones, around 77% of them seen just once; the ten biggest clones take up 7.5% to 10%. Material: PBMCs. The receptors derive from a woman between 40 and 55 years old in good health and CMV-seropositive.

This clone was detected only once. The V gene is TRBV7-7, the J gene TRBJ2-5; 8 nucleotides line up with TRBD2. V shed 5 bases and J 4 bases; nucleotides not matched to a gene: 6. CDR1 and CDR2 from the germline V gene are SSHAT and FNYEAQ (reference sequence). This CDR3 comprises 14 residues. The CDR3 region is CASSPGGQGETQYF. CDR3 coding DNA: TGTGCCAGCAGCCCGGGAGGGCAAGGAGAGACCCAGTACTTC. The full variable domain, completed using reference TRBV7-7 and TRBJ2-5, is GAGVSQSPRYKVTKRGQDVTLRCDPISSHATLYWYQQALGQGPEFLTYFNYEAQPDKSGLPSDRFSAERPEGSISTLTIQRTEQRDSAMYRCASSPGGQGETQYFGPGTRLLVL.

The J gene is TRBJ2-7, the V gene TRBV5-1; 8 nucleotides match TRBD1. This CDR3 has 15 amino acids. The V and J ends lost 0 bases and 2 bases, in that order; junction bases with no gene match: 4. CDR1 and CDR2 from the germline V gene are SGHRS and YFSETQ. The CDR3 is CASSLGTGSTYEQYF. The CDR3 region has the DNA TGCGCCAGCAGCTTGGGGACAGGGTCCACCTACGAGCAGTACTTC. Full variable domain (outside the CDR3, taken from reference TRBV5-1 and TRBJ2-7): KAGVTQTPRYLIKTRGQQVTLSCSPISGHRSVSWYQQTPGQGLQFLFEYFSETQRNKGNFPGRFSGRQFSNSRSEMNVSTLELGDSALYLCASSLGTGSTYEQYFGPGTRLTVT.

This clone was observed a few times. The genes are TRBV6-1 and TRBJ2-7, with TRBD1 matching over 12 bases. Germline assignment: CDR1 MNHNS and CDR2 SASEGT. This CDR3 has 16 residues. J was trimmed by 6 bases and V by 3 bases; bases with no gene match: 9. The CDR3 region is CASSDLTGTGGAEQYF. DNA of the CDR3: TGTGCCAGCAGTGATCTAACCGGGACAGGGGGCGCCGAGCAGTACTTC.

This clone was recorded only once. J is TRBJ2-3 and V is TRBV7-9; TRBD2 agrees at 13 bases. This CDR3 is 16 amino acids long. The germline gives CDR1 SEHNR, CDR2 FQNEAQ (reference sequence). Trimming cost V 4 bases and J 3 bases; bases outside gene matches: 4. The CDR3 bases are TGTGCCAGCAGCTCTACTAGCGGGAGGGGGACAGATACGCAGTATTTT. This gives the protein CASSSTSGRGTDTQYF. Combining the CDR3 with reference TRBV7-9 and TRBJ2-3 gives the whole variable domain DTGVSQNPRHKITKRGQNVTFRCDPISEHNRLYWYRQTLGQGPEFLTYFQNEAQLEKSRLLSDRFSAERPKGSFSTLEIQRTEQGDSAMYLCASSSTSGRGTDTQYFGPGTRLTVL.

The V call is TRBV27, the J call TRBJ1-6; TRBD1 might be the D (6 bases). This CDR3 is 16 amino acids long. Trimming took 4 bases from V and 1 from J, leaving 11 bases between them. Germline CDR1 is MNHEY and CDR2 is SMNVEV (reference sequence). The CDR3 sequence: CASSYLGASYNSPLHF. The CDR3 DNA follows: TGTGCCAGCAGTTATCTGGGGGCTTCCTATAATTCACCCCTCCACTTT.

The rearrangement uses TRBV4-3 and TRBJ1-6; the D gene is possibly TRBD1 (6 bases). V was clipped by 1 base and J by 8 bases, with 12 bases between them. CDR3 size: 15 residues. CDR1 is LGHNA, CDR2 YSLEER, per germline. In DNA, the CDR3 is TGCGCCAGCAGCCAAGCACGACCAGGGGATTCACCCCTCCACTTT. Its translation: CASSQARPGDSPLHF.

The chain combines TRBV9 with TRBJ1-2, with no clear D. Trimming removed 3 bases at V and 5 bases at J, with 5 bases between. Germline V CDR1 and CDR2: SGDLS, YYNGEE. The CDR3 is 11 amino acids. The CDR3 spells CASSAMYGYTF. The CDR3 DNA reads as TGTGCCAGCAGCGCTATGTATGGCTACACCTTC.

The chain uses TRBV6-1 and TRBJ1-5; D perhaps matches TRBD1 (6 bases). V gave up 6 bases and J gave up 0 bases, with 9 bases separating them. Germline V gene lookup returns CDR1 MNHNS and CDR2 SASEGT. The CDR3 is made up of 14 amino acids. The CDR3 sequence: CASSNRVSNQPQHF. The CDR3 nucleotides read TGTGCCAGCAGCAACAGGGTTAGCAATCAGCCCCAGCATTTT.

This clone was counted a single time. The V gene is TRBV6-1, the J gene TRBJ2-2; 8 bases line up with TRBD2. The V gene end was trimmed by 4 bases and the J gene end by 4 bases; junction bases not matched to a gene: 14. CDR1 MNHNS and CDR2 SASEGT come from the germline V gene. This CDR3 spans 18 amino acids. CDR3: CASSADSGISSSTGELFF. Here the CDR3 DNA reads TGTGCCAGCAGTGCCGATAGCGGGATCTCTAGCAGCACCGGGGAGCTGTTTTTT.

The chain couples TRBV28 to TRBJ2-7; TRBD2 matches at 13 bases. Germline V gene lookup returns CDR1 MDHEN and CDR2 SYDVKM. This CDR3 has 15 residues. The V segment lost 7 bases and the J segment 5 bases; nucleotides outside the gene matches: 8. This CDR3 reads CASTWTSGRSHEQYF. CDR3 bases: TGTGCCAGCACGTGGACTAGCGGGAGATCCCACGAGCAGTACTTC.

This CDR3 reads CASKRGPNSPLHF. CDR3 sequence (DNA): TGTGCCAGCAAGCGGGGCCCCAATTCACCCCTCCACTTT. The chain is built from TRBV7-2 and TRBJ1-6; a weak D match, TRBD1 (5 bases). Trimming pared 7 bases from V and 7 bases from J, leaving 11 bases between. The germline CDR1 and CDR2 sequences are SGHTA and FQGNSA. This CDR3 is built from 13 residues.

The genes are TRBV27 and TRBJ1-6, with 10 bases aligning to TRBD1. The CDR3 totals 15 residues. Germline V gives CDR1 MNHEY, CDR2 SMNVEV (reference sequence). After removal of 5 bases from V and 9 bases from J, the junction contained 7 bases not matched to a gene. The DNA of the CDR3 is TGTGCCAGCAGTGCCGGGACAGGGGTAGGTTCACCCCTCCACTTT. This translates into CASSAGTGVGSPLHF.

CDR3 bases: TGTGCCAGCAGTTACCTCGGCGGAGGGGTTGGTCAGCCCCAGCATTTT. It specifies CASSYLGGGVGQPQHF. The J gene is TRBJ1-5, the V gene TRBV6-6, with TRBD1 as a possible D gene (5 bases). The CDR3 loop spans 16 amino acids. Germline CDR1 and CDR2: MNHNY and SVGAGI (reference sequence). The ends were cut back, 2 bases at V and 6 bases at J, with 17 bases in the middle.

The chain is built from TRBV18 and TRBJ1-5, with no clear D. V lost 6 bases, J lost 5 bases, and 11 bases lay in between. CDR1 KGHSH and CDR2 LQKENI come from the germline V gene. The length of the CDR3 is 13 residues. As DNA, the CDR3 is TGTGCCAGCTCCCTGATTCGGGATCAGCCCCAGCATTTT. The encoded protein is CASSLIRDQPQHF.

This chain links TRBV5-1 with TRBJ1-4, with TRBD1 identical over 7 bases. The junction had 6 bases not matched to a gene; V was cut back by 5 bases and J by 5 bases. Germline-derived CDR1 and CDR2 are SGHRS and YFSETQ. The CDR3 runs to 14 residues. CDR3 DNA sequence: TGCGCCAGCAGTTACCGACAGGGAAATGAAAAACTGTTTTTT. It is translated as CASSYRQGNEKLFF. The full variable domain, rest sourced from reference TRBV5-1 and TRBJ1-4, is KAGVTQTPRYLIKTRGQQVTLSCSPISGHRSVSWYQQTPGQGLQFLFEYFSETQRNKGNFPGRFSGRQFSNSRSEMNVSTLELGDSALYLCASSYRQGNEKLFFGSGTQLSVL.

The chain carries TRBV11-2 and TRBJ1-4, with TRBD1 identical over 8 bases. The CDR3 has 15 residues. Per the germline V gene, CDR1 is SGHAT and CDR2 is FQNNGV. Unmatched junction bases numbered 8, after V lost 5 bases and J lost 6 bases. CDR3 nucleotide sequence: TGTGCCAGCAGCGCCGCAGGGGGCACGTATGAAAAACTGTTTTTT. Its translation: CASSAAGGTYEKLFF.

With respect to this clone: A junction end diverges from the germline sequence, so it may reflect a read error. CDR3 amino acids: CASSETSGVYQVF. As DNA, the CDR3 is TGCGCCAGCAGCGAGACTTCCGGGGTTTATCAGGTCTTC. This chain joins TRBV4-3 and TRBJ2-1, with D tentatively TRBD2 (5 bases). The CDR3 contains 13 residues. From germline, CDR1 is LGHNA and CDR2 YSLEER.

The chain has TRBV28 and TRBJ1-4; the D is unclear. This CDR3 contains 14 residues. Trimming removed 5 bases from V and 8 bases from J, with 15 bases in between. Looked up from germline, CDR1 is MDHEN and CDR2 is SYDVKM. The CDR3 protein is CASSLYTSGEKLFF. DNA for the CDR3: TGTGCCAGCAGTCTCTACACCAGCGGCGAAAAACTGTTTTTT.

About this clone: One end of the junction is discordant with germline, which a read error may explain. The chain has TRBV7-7 and TRBJ1-2; 8 bases are a match to TRBD1. The CDR3 extends over 17 amino acids. Germline values: CDR1 SSHAT, CDR2 FNYEAQ (reference sequence). The CDR3, as DNA: TGTGCTAGCAGCTTAGCTCGAGGGACAGGCGTTAACTATGGCTACACCTTC. Translation: CASSLARGTGVNYGYTF. The full variable domain, in which reference TRBV7-7 and TRBJ1-2 provide the parts outside the CDR3, is GAGVSQSPRYKVTKRGQDVTLRCDPISSHATLYWYQQALGQGPEFLTYFNYEAQPDKSGLPSDRFSAERPEGSISTLTIQRTEQRDSAMYRCASSLARGTGVNYGYTFGSGTRLTVV.

This sequence joins TRBV19 and TRBJ1-4; D possibly corresponds to TRBD1 (6 bases). Germline CDR1 and CDR2: LNHDA and SQIVND (reference sequence). CDR3 length: 15 residues. V was clipped by 6 bases and J by 0 bases, with 11 bases between them. CDR3: CASRSWTATNEKLFF. The CDR3 DNA follows: TGTGCCAGTAGATCTTGGACAGCAACTAATGAAAAACTGTTTTTT.

The chain uses TRBV4-1 and TRBJ1-5; unclear D gene. Between the trimmed V and J ends, which lost 2 bases and 6 bases, there was a span of 8 bases. CDR1 and CDR2 (germline): MGHRA, YSYEKL. This CDR3 contains 13 residues. CDR3 coding DNA: TGCGCCAGCAGCCAATGGGAGGGTCAGCCCCAGCATTTT. This codes for CASSQWEGQPQHF.

This clone occurred a few times. The rearrangement uses TRBV19 and TRBJ2-7, with D tentatively TRBD1 (6 bases). Germline loops: CDR1 LNHDA, CDR2 SQIVND (reference sequence). Trimming shortened V by 4 bases and J by 0 bases, and 19 bases separated the two germline ends. CDR3 length: 17 amino acids. The CDR3 loop reads CASSTGHQGGLSYEQYF. CDR3 coding DNA: TGTGCCAGTAGTACGGGACACCAAGGTGGCCTCTCCTACGAGCAGTACTTC.

Note on this clone: A junction end diverges from the germline sequence, so it may reflect a read error. The rearrangement links TRBV7-9 to TRBJ2-1; D ambiguous. The CDR3 loop spans 10 amino acids. Germline-derived CDR1 and CDR2 are SEHNR and FQNEAQ (reference sequence). The CDR3 reads CSSSLSDAFF. CDR3 in DNA: TGTTCCAGCAGCTTAAGCGATGCGTTCTTC.

J is TRBJ2-1 and V is TRBV6-5; the D gene is possibly TRBD2 (5 bases). V was clipped by 8 bases and J by 2 bases, with 16 bases between them. This CDR3 is 15 amino acids long. The germline gives CDR1 MNHEY, CDR2 SVGAGI. The CDR3 region is CASSYADSPYNEQFF. CDR3 sequence (DNA): TGTGCCAGCTCCTATGCGGACTCCCCCTACAATGAGCAGTTCTTC.